Included here is one TCR beta chain sequence, with context. Repertoires were generated with immunoSEQ multiplex PCR, while TCRdb's copy carries only in-frame clones and drops some. The sample contains more than 200,000 clones, 86% of which appear only once. The participants were between about 18 and 95 years old and came from under 25 US areas. This entry is derived from a study of blood T cell repertoires in COVID-19. Per the germline V gene, CDR1 is LGHDT and CDR2 is YNNKEL (reference sequence). The CDR3 has 14 residues. V was trimmed by 5 bases and J by 8 bases, leaving 13 bases between them. Sequencing was carried out using PBMCs or T cells enriched from blood (not recorded which). The rearrangement links TRBV3-1 (or the pseudogene TRBV3-2) to TRBJ1-6; D is possibly TRBD1 (6 bases). This TCR derives from a man aged 40-55 years who had recovered from COVID-19. The chain's CDR3 is CASSGRDTYSPLHF. In nucleotides, the CDR3 is TGTGCCAGCAGCGGCCGGGACACCTATTCACCCCTCCACTTT.